A selection of T cell receptor beta chains follows, all from one sample in a study of shared T cell receptors in the human thymus. The data were produced by immunoSEQ multiplex PCR, yet TCRdb's version contains in-frame clones alone and is incomplete. The profile covers hundreds of thousands of clones, with around 87% appearing a single time and around 0.0099% taken by the ten largest. The sample was also linked to a second study, of human thymus T cells.

The sample taken for sequencing was thymocytes. The receptors shown here come from a boy under three years old with a congenital heart defect. CDR3s include the opening cysteine and the closing phenylalanine or tryptophan. Clone size is not always given. Where it is, it says once, few, many or a class for expanded clones.

CDR3 protein: CATSRAPREDQPQHF; V gene: TRBV15; clone size: .; J gene: TRBJ1-5
CDR3 protein: CASSLLSGIQPYEQYF; V gene: TRBV19; clone size: .; J gene: TRBJ2-7
CDR3 protein: CASSLGTGQNQPQHF; V gene: TRBV7-6; clone size: .; J gene: TRBJ1-5
CDR3 protein: CASSPGFRVGGYTF; V gene: TRBV5-1; clone size: .; J gene: TRBJ1-2
CDR3 protein: CASSSHDNAITHSYEQYF; V gene: TRBV7-9; clone size: .; J gene: TRBJ2-7
CDR3 protein: CASSYLQEETQYF; V gene: TRBV28; clone size: .; J gene: TRBJ2-5
CDR3 protein: CASSQDEDRTNTEAFF; V gene: TRBV4-3; clone size: .; J gene: TRBJ1-1
CDR3 protein: CASSLRRTGTEAFF; V gene: TRBV11-3; clone size: .; J gene: TRBJ1-1
CDR3 protein: CASSLLPAYNEQFF; V gene: TRBV7-3; clone size: once; J gene: TRBJ2-1
CDR3 protein: CASSLDTSYEQYF; V gene: TRBV5-4; clone size: .; J gene: TRBJ2-7
CDR3 protein: CATSRSRVNTEAFF; V gene: TRBV15; clone size: .; J gene: TRBJ1-1
CDR3 protein: CASSHGGRENNEQFF; V gene: TRBV4-3; clone size: .; J gene: TRBJ2-1
CDR3 protein: CASSLAGTSGNANTGELFF; V gene: TRBV5-8; clone size: .; J gene: TRBJ2-2
CDR3 protein: CASSLAGEEETQYF; V gene: TRBV27; clone size: once; J gene: TRBJ2-5
CDR3 protein: CASSQGLAGTKTQYF; V gene: TRBV27; clone size: .; J gene: TRBJ2-5